The clone carrying this TCR beta chain turned up a few times. Its antigen is not known. This sample was taken from a study of CD8 T cells in ankylosing spondylitis. Notes on the study in general: Clones linked with disease were CD8+ and fairly uncommon in the peripheral blood. As reported, disease-linked clones showed significant enrichment in matched ankylosing spondylitis synovial fluid. Characteristic of ankylosing spondylitis blood, it appeared, was a TCR beta motif comprising 7 to 9 highly homologous variants. A number of the motif variants had already been described in reactive arthritis synovial fluid and blood.

The V segment lost 1 base and the J segment 1 base; nucleotides outside the gene matches: 17. Germline CDR1 MDHEN, CDR2 SYDVKM. The CDR3 totals 20 residues. For TCR beta, libraries came from quantitative 5'-RACE with molecular barcodes. TCRdb re-called the 5' RACE reads with MiXCR, one entry per CDR3 protein. The sample has over 600,000 distinct CDR3 sequences; roughly 19% are singletons. Sequences were obtained from blood, either unsorted or a sorted T cell fraction (not recorded which). The origin of this receptor is a male donor with ankylosing spondylitis. The chain uses TRBV28 and TRBJ2-5; 8 nucleotides match TRBD2. The CDR3 DNA is TGTGCCAGCAGTTTATCGGTCGGGGGGGAAAAGGACCACCCCCAAGAGACCCAGTACTTC. As protein: CASSLSVGGEKDHPQETQYF.